The 16 T cell receptor beta chains below were found in one sample sequenced in a study of cytomegalovirus exposure and HLA in healthy donors. The study ran its PCR with 60 Vbeta and 13 Jbeta primers. Clones were read by immunoSEQ multiplex PCR, and TCRdb kept only the in-frame ones, dropping some. The table has roughly 120,000 clones, roughly 70% seen once. Sequencing was performed on PBMCs. Receptors originate from a woman in her 40s in good health and CMV-seropositive.

This chain links TRBV30 with TRBJ1-1; no reliable D call. Trimming left V 3 bases short and J 2 bases short, with 7 bases between. The germline CDR1 and CDR2 sequences are GTSNPN and SVGIG (reference sequence). The CDR3 runs to 12 residues. The CDR3 region has the DNA TGTGCCTGGAGGCAAACAAACACTGAAGCTTTCTTT. Amino acid sequence: CAWRQTNTEAFF.

The gene calls are TRBV5-1 and TRBJ1-1, with 8 bases aligning to TRBD1. V dropped 4 bases and J dropped 0; count of bases not matched to a gene: 5. The germline CDR1 and CDR2 sequences are SGHRS and YFSETQ. The CDR3 has 15 residues. The CDR3 protein is CASSRTGPMNTEAFF. For the CDR3, the DNA is TGCGCCAGCAGCAGGACAGGGCCTATGAACACTGAAGCTTTCTTT. Complete variable domain (other parts from reference TRBV5-1 and TRBJ1-1): KAGVTQTPRYLIKTRGQQVTLSCSPISGHRSVSWYQQTPGQGLQFLFEYFSETQRNKGNFPGRFSGRQFSNSRSEMNVSTLELGDSALYLCASSRTGPMNTEAFFGQGTRLTVV.

The gene calls are TRBV27 and TRBJ1-2; D remains ambiguous. V was shortened by 0 bases and J by 3 bases, with 8 bases between the two germline ends. Germline V gene data show CDR1 as MNHEY and CDR2 as SMNVEV (reference sequence). This CDR3 has 14 residues. CDR3 region: CASSLSLGYYGYTF. CDR3 in DNA: TGTGCCAGCAGTTTATCTCTCGGGTACTATGGCTACACCTTC.

The rearrangement joins TRBV4-1 to TRBJ2-1; 9 nucleotides match TRBD1. Germline V CDR1 and CDR2: MGHRA, YSYEKL. Losses at the gene ends were 5 bases for V and 6 bases for J; bases not matched to a gene: 2. This CDR3 has 13 amino acids. CDR3 nucleotide sequence: TGCGCCAGCAGCGACAGGGGGGTCAATGAGCAGTTCTTC. Encoded protein: CASSDRGVNEQFF.

V is TRBV27 and J is TRBJ1-2; 7 positions match TRBD1. V lost 5 bases and J lost 6; bases outside the gene matches: 6. The length of the CDR3 is 13 residues. Germline loops: CDR1 MNHEY, CDR2 SMNVEV (reference sequence). The CDR3 protein is CASSVQGRDGYTF. CDR3 in DNA: TGTGCCAGCAGTGTACAGGGGCGGGATGGCTACACCTTC.

The rearrangement joins TRBV7-9 to TRBJ1-1; no clear D. V lost 0 bases to trimming and J lost 4 bases, with 9 bases between them. The CDR3 contains 14 residues. Germline-derived CDR1 and CDR2 are SEHNR and FQNEAQ (reference sequence). CDR3 DNA: TGTGCCAGCAGCTTAGCGCAAAGCGCCACTGAAGCTTTCTTT. The encoded protein is CASSLAQSATEAFF.

The genes are TRBV14 and TRBJ2-2, with no clear D. CDR3 length: 17 amino acids. From germline, CDR1 is SGHDN and CDR2 FVKESK. V dropped 1 base and J dropped 1 base, with 13 bases sitting between them. The DNA of the CDR3 is TGTGCCAGCAGCCAAGGCTGGTTACGCGTGAACACCGGGGAGCTGTTTTTT. Translating gives CASSQGWLRVNTGELFF.

J is TRBJ1-2 and V is TRBV25-1; TRBD1 matches at 7 bases. Trimming took 4 bases from V and 8 from J; bases not matched to a gene: 10. This CDR3 has 14 residues. CDR1 is MGHDK, CDR2 SYGVNS, per germline. For the CDR3, the DNA is TGTGCCAGCAGTGGAAACGACAGGGCTGGCGGCTACACCTTC. Translating gives CASSGNDRAGGYTF.

The V gene is TRBV30, the J gene TRBJ2-4; 8 bases match TRBD2. The V gene's germline CDR1 is GTSNPN and CDR2 SVGIG (reference sequence). J lost 2 bases, V lost 2 bases, and 11 bases had no gene match. This CDR3 spans 17 amino acids. The CDR3 is CAWSPRGSGGSKNIQYF. The DNA for the CDR3 is TGTGCCTGGAGTCCCAGGGGCAGCGGGGGTTCCAAAAACATTCAGTACTTC.

The chain carries TRBV28 and TRBJ2-7; 16 bases are shared with TRBD2. There are 19 residues in the CDR3. Germline CDR1 and CDR2: MDHEN and SYDVKM. Germline trimming cut 3 bases from V and 3 bases from J; bases unmatched to any gene: 11. The CDR3 reads CASSFEGLAGGVAHYEQYF. For the CDR3, the DNA is TGTGCCAGCAGTTTCGAGGGACTAGCGGGAGGGGTGGCTCACTACGAGCAGTACTTC.

The chain carries TRBV28 and TRBJ1-5; TRBD1 aligns across 7 bases. The V gene's germline CDR1 is MDHEN and CDR2 SYDVKM. The CDR3 loop spans 16 amino acids. J lost 7 bases, V lost 8 bases, and 17 bases had no gene match. CDR3 in DNA: TGTGCCAGCTGGGGCGTCATTTACAGGGGAGAACAGCCCCAGCATTTT. Translating it yields CASWGVIYRGEQPQHF.

J is TRBJ2-7 and V is TRBV6-6, with D unclear. CDR1 MNHNY and CDR2 SVGAGI come from the germline V gene (reference sequence). The CDR3 runs 16 residues. Deletions cut 0 bases from V and 0 bases from J, with 12 bases between. CDR3 residues: CASSYSVGRLSYEQYF. CDR3 DNA sequence: TGTGCCAGCAGTTACTCAGTCGGCAGGCTCTCCTACGAGCAGTACTTC.

In this sample, this clone turned up once. The chain employs TRBV6-5 and TRBJ1-4; 7 bases are shared with TRBD1. CDR1 MNHEY and CDR2 SVGAGI come from the germline V gene. This CDR3 comprises 15 residues. The V and J ends lost 6 bases and 0 bases, in that order; junction bases with no gene match: 4. The CDR3 reads CASSYGQATNEKLFF. CDR3 nucleotide sequence: TGTGCCAGCAGCTATGGACAGGCAACTAATGAAAAACTGTTTTTT.

This clone occurred a few times. The V gene is TRBV29-1, the J gene TRBJ2-1; D is unresolved. CDR3 size: 13 residues. The germline V gene has CDR1 SQVTM and CDR2 ANQGSEA. Trimming shortened V by 5 bases and J by 4 bases, and 12 bases separated the two germline ends. The CDR3 DNA reads as TGCAGCGTTAACTACCCCTCATACAATGAGCAGTTCTTC. This sequence encodes CSVNYPSYNEQFF.

The chain recombines TRBV18 with TRBJ2-7, with D unclear. Trimming stripped 0 bases from V and 3 bases from J, with 15 bases between. Per the germline V gene, CDR1 is KGHSH and CDR2 is LQKENI. The CDR3 is 16 residues long. CDR3 amino acids: CASSPPWADSFYEQYF. The CDR3 DNA reads TGTGCCAGCTCACCACCGTGGGCAGATTCATTCTACGAGCAGTACTTC.

This rearrangement joins TRBV19 to TRBJ2-7; 9 bases match TRBD1. The CDR3 sequence is 12 residues long. The V and J ends lost 10 bases and 3 bases, in that order; junction bases with no gene match: 4. In germline, CDR1 is LNHDA, CDR2 SQIVND (reference sequence). Here the CDR3 reads CATGQGIYEQYF. The CDR3 DNA is TGTGCCACCGGACAGGGGATCTACGAGCAGTACTTC.